Described below is a single T cell receptor beta chain sequence and its context. The sample originates from a study of T cell changes during pregnancy in multiple sclerosis. TCRdb's copy holds only in-frame clones and misses some; the assay was immunoSEQ multiplex PCR. The sample has over 70,000 clones; approximately 94% are singletons. The V and J ends lost 0 bases and 5 bases respectively, with 8 bases between them. This CDR3 is 14 amino acids long. Germline V gives CDR1 SGHDT, CDR2 YYEEEE. The source was peripheral blood, collected in the third trimester of pregnancy. The V and J genes are TRBV5-6 and TRBJ2-2; a weak D match, TRBD2 (6 bases). The clonotype was recovered from a female donor with multiple sclerosis, enrolled in a pregnancy study. CDR3 sequence: CASSLAGGTGELFF. The CDR3, as DNA: TGTGCCAGCAGCTTGGCCGGGGGAACCGGGGAGCTGTTTTTT. Full variable domain (rest looked up from reference TRBV5-6 and TRBJ2-2): DAGVTQSPTHLIKTRGQQVTLRCSPKSGHDTVSWYQQALGQGPQFIFQYYEEEERQRGNFPDRFSGHQFPNYSSELNVNALLLGDSALYLCASSLAGGTGELFFGEGSRLTVL.